The T cell receptor beta chain described here comes from a study of CD8+ T cells in alopecia areata listed by TCRdb under 2018. General notes on the study: The treated patients, all with moderate-to-severe alopecia areata, were enrolled in an open-label pilot trial of oral tofacitinib given at 5 to 10 mg twice daily. Patients stayed on tofacitinib for 6 to 18 months and then had 6 months of follow-up off drug so that delayed response and recurrence could be assessed. The study used high-throughput TCRbeta sequencing to examine T cell clonal expansion in alopecia areata, in both the C3H/HeJ mouse model and human patients. In humans, TCRbeta sequencing was performed on scalp tissue and on sorted CD4+ and CD8+ peripheral blood T cells from healthy controls and from patients with patchy or totalis/universalis alopecia areata. Tofacitinib-treated patients had biopsies at baseline and at 4 and 24 weeks of treatment, with a later scalp biopsy in several patients. Clonality in the scalp was compared among normal scalp (n=4), patchy alopecia areata scalp (n=8), and alopecia totalis/universalis scalp (n=8). RNA was extracted with the PAXgene miRNA kit for fixed scalp, the miRNeasy kit for PBMCs, and the RNeasy kit for mouse skin. immunoSEQ multiplex PCR using 35 Vbeta forward primers and 13 Jbeta reverse primers was used to amplify TCRbeta CDR3 regions.

Based on the germline V gene (reference sequence), the CDR1 and CDR2 sequences are GTSNPN and SVGIG. V drops 5 bases and J drops 7 bases, leaving 18 bases in between. From cysteine to phenylalanine, the CDR3 is 13 amino acids long. Only the CDR3 DNA is retained, 39 bases long and in frame from the first base. In regard to this clone: Its antigen is not yet known. It has no much larger one-base neighbor in the sample; base qualities were not kept.

Study-wide conclusions, independent of this receptor: Lesional scalp, especially in alopecia totalis/universalis, showed higher clonality and more expanded CD8+ clones than normal scalp, suggesting antigenic drive. Unlike mouse skin, where gammadelta T cells dominate, normal human skin contains resident alphabeta T cells that get sequenced too, which complicates analysis of the scalp TCR repertoire. Shared TCR sequences between patients were less evident than in mice, which may be partly attributable to HLA diversity in the patient population.

This specimen's time point label, per the study, means: baseline before oral tofacitinib. Peripheral blood and lesional scalp punch biopsies were obtained from patients with alopecia areata. PBMCs were separated by density centrifugation and stained for CD3, CD4 and CD8, after which CD4+ and CD8+ T cells were sorted on a FACSAria. Library creation used the immunoSEQ multiplex PCR assay. RNA was extracted from all samples and reverse transcribed into cDNA, which served as template for TCR sequencing. First-strand cDNA was synthesized with SuperScript III using a 2:1 mix of oligo-dT and random hexamers. A synthetic immune receptor repertoire was used to gauge amplification bias, and whatever bias remained was removed computationally. The study's own analysis went as follows. Raw reads were preprocessed for error removal, and CDR3 was defined according to IMGT conventions as running from the conserved cysteine to phenylalanine. To get clonality, Shannon entropy was normalized by log2 of the number of productive unique TCRs and the result was subtracted from 1. Scalp TCRbeta sequences were cross-referenced with sorted blood CD4 and CD8 repertoires so that the CD4 or CD8 identity of scalp clones could be inferred. The table was pulled from immuneACCESS by TCRdb, which kept in-frame rearrangements only. Such tables lose some clones; where checked, under half of the loss comes from unresolved V genes, and the rest has no known cause. The V and J calls and clone size come from that table; D and trimming were worked out from the DNA. This sample holds some 150,000 clones; about 60% were observed only once. Jointly, the top ten make up nearly 6.5% of the sample.

The receptor was derived from a human donor with alopecia areata. The rearrangement joined TRBV30 to TRBJ2-7, with TRBD1 perhaps the D gene, on 6 matching bases. Sequenced here: CD4+ T cells sorted from blood, sampled at week 0. The nucleotide sequence reads as follows: TGTGCCTGGGGACGTCAGGGGAGTAATGAGCAGTACTTC. This codes for CAWGRQGSNEQYF.